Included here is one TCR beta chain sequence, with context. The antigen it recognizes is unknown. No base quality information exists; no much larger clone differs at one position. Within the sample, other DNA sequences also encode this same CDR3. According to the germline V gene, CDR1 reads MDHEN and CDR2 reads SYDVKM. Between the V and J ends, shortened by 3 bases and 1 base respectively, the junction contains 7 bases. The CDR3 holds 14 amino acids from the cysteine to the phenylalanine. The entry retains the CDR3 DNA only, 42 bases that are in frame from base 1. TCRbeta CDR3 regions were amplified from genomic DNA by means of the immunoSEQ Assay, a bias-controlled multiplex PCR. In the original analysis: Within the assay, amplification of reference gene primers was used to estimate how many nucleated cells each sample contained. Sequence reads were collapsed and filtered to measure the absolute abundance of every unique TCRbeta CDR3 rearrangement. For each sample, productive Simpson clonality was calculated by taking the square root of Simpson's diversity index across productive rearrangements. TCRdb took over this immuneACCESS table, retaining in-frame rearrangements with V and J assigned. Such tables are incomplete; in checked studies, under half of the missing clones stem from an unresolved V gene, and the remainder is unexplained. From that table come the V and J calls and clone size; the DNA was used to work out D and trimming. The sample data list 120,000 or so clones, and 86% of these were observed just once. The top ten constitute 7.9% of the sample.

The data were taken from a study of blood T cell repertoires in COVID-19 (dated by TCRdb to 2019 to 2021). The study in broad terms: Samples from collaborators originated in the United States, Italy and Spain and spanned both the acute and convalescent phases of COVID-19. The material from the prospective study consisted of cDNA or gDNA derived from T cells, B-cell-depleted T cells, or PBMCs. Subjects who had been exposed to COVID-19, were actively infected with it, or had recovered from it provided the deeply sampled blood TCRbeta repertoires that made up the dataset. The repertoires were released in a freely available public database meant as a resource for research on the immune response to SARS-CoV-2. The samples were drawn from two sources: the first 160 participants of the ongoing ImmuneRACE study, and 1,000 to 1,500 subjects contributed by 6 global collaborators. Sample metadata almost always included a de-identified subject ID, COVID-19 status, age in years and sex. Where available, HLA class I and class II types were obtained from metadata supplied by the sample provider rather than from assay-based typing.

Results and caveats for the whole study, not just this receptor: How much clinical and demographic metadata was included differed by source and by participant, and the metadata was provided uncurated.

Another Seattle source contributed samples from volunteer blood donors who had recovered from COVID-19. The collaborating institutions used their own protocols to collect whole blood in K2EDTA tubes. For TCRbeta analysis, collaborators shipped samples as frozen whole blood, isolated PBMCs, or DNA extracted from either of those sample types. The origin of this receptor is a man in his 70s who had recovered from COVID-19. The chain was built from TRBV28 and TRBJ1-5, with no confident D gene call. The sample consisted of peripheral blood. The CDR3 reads CASSFGGSNQPQHF. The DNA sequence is TGTGCCAGCAGTTTCGGCGGGAGCAATCAGCCCCAGCATTTT.